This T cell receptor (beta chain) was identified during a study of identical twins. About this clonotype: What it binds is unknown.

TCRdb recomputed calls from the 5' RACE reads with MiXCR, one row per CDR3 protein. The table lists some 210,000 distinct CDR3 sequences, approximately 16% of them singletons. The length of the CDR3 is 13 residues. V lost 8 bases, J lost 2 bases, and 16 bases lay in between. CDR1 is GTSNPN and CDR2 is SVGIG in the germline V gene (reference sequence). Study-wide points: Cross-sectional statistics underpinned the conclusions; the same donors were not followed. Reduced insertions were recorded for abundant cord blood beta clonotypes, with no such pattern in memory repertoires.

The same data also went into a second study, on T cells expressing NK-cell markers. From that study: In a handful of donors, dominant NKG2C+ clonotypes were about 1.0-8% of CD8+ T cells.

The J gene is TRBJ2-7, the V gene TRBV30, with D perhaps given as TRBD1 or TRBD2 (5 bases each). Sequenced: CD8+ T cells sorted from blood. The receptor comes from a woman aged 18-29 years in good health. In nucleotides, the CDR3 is TGTGCCGGGGGTACCGACAGCACCTACGAGCAGTACTTC. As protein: CAGGTDSTYEQYF.